Shown below are 2 T cell receptor beta chains from a single sample sequenced in a study of T cell responses to AZD1222 COVID-19 vaccine (dated by TCRdb to 2020 to 2022). Preparation of the library involved the immunoSEQ multiplex PCR assay. TCRdb retrieved this table from immuneACCESS and kept in-frame rearrangements only. Not all clones are present; in checked studies, unresolved V genes account for under half, and no reason is known for the remainder. Here the sample has over 95,000 clones; 91% occur a single time. Jointly, the top ten make up approximately 9% of the sample. The time point label for this specimen denotes: about 28 days (+/-7) after the second vaccine dose. The sequencing used peripheral blood, collected 28 days after the second AZD1222 dose. Every receptor here comes from an adult who received the AZD1222 COVID-19 vaccine.

The V gene is TRBV4-1, the J gene TRBJ2-5; no reliable D call. The V gene lost 4 bases and the J gene lost 4 bases, with 13 bases spanning the gap. Germline assignment: CDR1 MGHRA and CDR2 YSYEKL. The CDR3 totals 14 residues. CDR3 protein: CASSPSDSRETQYF. The CDR3 bases are TGCGCCAGCAGCCCGTCGGATTCGAGAGAGACCCAGTACTTC.

This clone was observed once. The CDR3 spells CASSPSVTSTDTQYF. The CDR3 DNA reads as TGTGCCAGCTCACCTTCCGTGACGAGCACAGATACGCAGTATTTT. The chain has TRBV18 and TRBJ2-3; D call uncertain. CDR3 length: 15 amino acids. Per germline, CDR1 KGHSH and CDR2 LQKENI. Between the trimmed V and J ends, which lost 3 bases and 0 bases, there was a span of 10 bases.